This TCR beta chain was profiled in a study of cytomegalovirus exposure and HLA in healthy donors. General study results and limits: Later analysis suggested links between common viral pathogens and several top significant clusters. Both high specificity and high sensitivity reportedly marked the classifier's diagnosis of cytomegalovirus status. A later analysis linked a missense variant in DCLRE1C to the trimming of TCR beta V and J genes.

V lost 5 bases and J 6 bases, leaving 14 bases between the germline ends. Germline V gene data show CDR1 as SGHTA and CDR2 as FQGNSA. There are 14 residues in the CDR3. Healthy bone marrow donors formed the donor group. Concerning this clone: The antigen remains undetermined.

PCR employed 60 Vbeta and 13 Jbeta primers. Assay: immunoSEQ multiplex PCR; the TCRdb copy retains only in-frame clones and omits some. This sample has roughly 190,000 clones, with around 67% found just once. The chain links TRBV7-2 to TRBJ2-1; unclear D gene. The receptor's source is a woman between 25 and 40 years old in good health and CMV-seropositive. Sequenced sample: PBMCs. For the CDR3, the DNA is TGTGCCAGCAGCCTCCGGGTGATAGGCAATGAGCAGTTCTTC. Its translation is CASSLRVIGNEQFF.